The rows below give T cell receptor beta chains drawn from one sample of a study of blood T cell repertoires in COVID-19. The table came from immunoSEQ multiplex PCR; TCRdb's copy has only in-frame clones and leaves some out. The sample carries more than 80,000 clones, about four fifths recorded once. Material for sequencing was peripheral blood. The origin of the receptors is a woman in her sixties with acute or convalescent COVID-19. Each CDR3 is given with its conserved first and last residue. Each record gives: clone size, V gene, D gene, J gene, CDR3 protein, CDR3 DNA. D genes are given only for firm matches. The size field is filled for only some rows; it gives once, few, many or a size class.

once,TRBV7-2,-,TRBJ2-7,CASRLDMRAYEQYF,TGTGCCAGCAGACTGGACATGCGAGCCTACGAGCAGTACTTC
-,TRBV27,-,TRBJ1-4,CATARGGGEKLFF,TGTGCCACCGCCCGGGGGGGTGGGGAAAAACTGTTTTTT
once,TRBV5-6,-,TRBJ2-7,CASSRSGLSEQYF,TGTGCCAGCAGTCGTTCGGGACTCTCGGAGCAGTACTTC
once,TRBV28,-,TRBJ1-1,CASRAEVAEAFF,TGTGCCAGCAGGGCGGAGGTAGCTGAAGCTTTCTTT
few,TRBV20-1,-,TRBJ1-1,CSARRDTEAFF,TGCAGTGCTCGGAGGGATACTGAAGCTTTCTTT
-,TRBV3-1/TRBV3-2,TRBD2,TRBJ2-2,CASSRESPSGVSTGELFF,TGTGCCAGCAGCCGAGAGAGCCCTAGCGGGGTTAGTACCGGGGAGCTGTTTTTT
-,TRBV30,TRBD2,TRBJ2-3,CAWKGGISTDTQYF,TGTGCCTGGAAGGGAGGGATTAGCACAGATACGCAGTATTTT
-,TRBV2,TRBD1,TRBJ1-1,CASMDRPNTEAFF,TGTGCCAGCATGGACAGGCCTAACACTGAAGCTTTCTTT
-,TRBV19,TRBD2,TRBJ2-3,CASSLGTRGDDTQYF,TGTGCCAGTAGTTTAGGGACTAGGGGGGATGATACGCAGTATTTT
-,TRBV3-1/TRBV3-2,-,TRBJ1-6,CASSSGLPNSPLHF,TGTGCCAGCAGCTCGGGACTGCCTAATTCACCCCTCCACTTT
-,TRBV5-1,TRBD1,TRBJ2-5,CASSTRTGGQETQYF,TGCGCCAGCAGCACAAGGACAGGAGGCCAAGAGACCCAGTACTTC
-,TRBV30,-,TRBJ2-5,CAWSPGGRTQYF,TGTGCCTGGAGTCCGGGGGGCCGGACCCAGTACTTC
-,TRBV7-9,-,TRBJ1-5,CASSSAGPGNQPQHF,TGTGCCAGCAGCTCCGCAGGTCCCGGCAATCAGCCCCAGCATTTT
-,TRBV7-8,TRBD2,TRBJ2-7,CASRGIGTSAYEQYF,TGTGCCAGCAGAGGCATTGGGACTAGCGCATACGAGCAGTACTTC
once,TRBV5-1,-,TRBJ1-1,CASSYDANRENTEAFF,TGCGCCAGCAGCTATGACGCCAACAGGGAGAACACTGAAGCTTTCTTT
-,TRBV9,TRBD2,TRBJ2-3,CASSVVSGRTTDTQYF,TGTGCCAGCAGCGTAGTTAGCGGGAGGACCACAGATACGCAGTATTTT
-,TRBV9,-,TRBJ2-1,CASSVSENSYNEQFF,TGTGCCAGCAGCGTTAGCGAGAACTCCTACAATGAGCAGTTCTTC
-,TRBV7-3,TRBD1,TRBJ1-1,CASSPPGQGADEAFF,TGTGCCAGCAGCCCGCCGGGACAGGGGGCGGATGAAGCTTTCTTT
-,TRBV10-3,TRBD1,TRBJ1-3,CAISPRQGSGNTIYF,TGTGCCATCAGTCCGAGACAGGGAAGTGGAAACACCATATATTTT
-,TRBV3-1/TRBV3-2,-,TRBJ2-3,CASSQASGTDTQYF,TGTGCCAGCAGCCAAGCGTCTGGCACAGATACGCAGTATTTT
-,TRBV30,-,TRBJ1-1,CAWGTLTEAFF,TGTGCCTGGGGTACTTTGACTGAAGCTTTCTTT
once,TRBV2,-,TRBJ2-5,CASKGGIQETQYF,TGTGCCAGCAAGGGGGGGATCCAAGAGACCCAGTACTTC
-,TRBV5-1,TRBD1,TRBJ1-2,CASSFGDREDYGYTF,TGCGCCAGCAGCTTTGGGGACAGGGAAGACTATGGCTACACCTTC
once,TRBV28,-,TRBJ1-5,CASSLGSVHQPQHF,TGTGCCAGCAGTTTAGGCAGTGTGCATCAGCCCCAGCATTTT
many,TRBV11-2,-,TRBJ2-7,CASRPGISYEQYF,TGTGCCAGCAGACCAGGGATCTCCTACGAGCAGTACTTC
-,TRBV7-8,TRBD2,TRBJ2-3,CASSRTRTSGGTDTQYF,TGTGCCAGCAGCCGGACTAGGACTAGCGGGGGCACAGATACGCAGTATTTT
once,TRBV9,TRBD1,TRBJ2-1,CASTKDPGQIDNEQFF,TGTGCCAGCACCAAAGACCCGGGACAGATAGACAATGAGCAGTTCTTC
-,TRBV5-4,TRBD2,TRBJ2-7,CASSLGGDYEQYF,TGTGCCAGCAGCCTGGGGGGGGACTACGAGCAGTACTTC
-,TRBV28,TRBD2,TRBJ2-7,CASSSSGRATYEQYF,TGTGCCAGCAGCAGTAGCGGGAGGGCCACCTACGAGCAGTACTTC
-,TRBV6-5,-,TRBJ2-1,CASSTRGAGEQFF,TGTGCCAGCAGTACCCGGGGGGCAGGTGAGCAGTTCTTC
-,TRBV4-1,-,TRBJ2-7,CASSQGRGIIASYEQYF,TGCGCCAGCAGCCAAGGACGGGGTATTATCGCCTCCTACGAGCAGTACTTC
-,TRBV6-5,TRBD2,TRBJ2-7,CASGRGFESPFF,TGTGCCAGCGGGAGGGGATTTGAGTCACCATTTTTC
-,TRBV7-9,-,TRBJ2-1,CASSLRDGSSYNEQFF,TGTGCCAGCAGCCTCCGAGATGGGAGCTCCTACAATGAGCAGTTCTTC
-,TRBV2,TRBD2,TRBJ2-1,CASSEGTSGSPWDEQFF,TGTGCCAGCAGTGAAGGGACTAGCGGGAGCCCCTGGGATGAGCAGTTCTTC
few,TRBV25-1,-,TRBJ2-3,CASSEQGGFSTDTQYF,TGTGCCAGCAGTGAACAGGGGGGATTCTCCACAGATACGCAGTATTTT
-,TRBV11-3,TRBD1,TRBJ2-7,CASSRHPGQGFDEQYF,TGTGCCAGCAGCCGACATCCGGGACAGGGATTTGACGAGCAGTACTTC
-,TRBV7-9,-,TRBJ1-1,CASSPKRNTEAFF,TGTGCCAGCAGCCCCAAGCGAAACACTGAAGCTTTCTTT
once,TRBV5-4,TRBD1,TRBJ1-2,CASSYGTDYGYTF,TGTGCCAGCAGCTACGGGACAGACTATGGCTACACCTTC
-,TRBV3-1/TRBV3-2,-,TRBJ1-2,CASSPTSSSYGYTF,TGTGCCAGCAGCCCTACGTCCTCTAGCTATGGCTACACCTTC
-,TRBV3-1/TRBV3-2,TRBD1,TRBJ1-1,CASSPRDRALGEAFF,TGTGCCAGCAGCCCCCGGGACAGGGCACTAGGTGAAGCTTTCTTT
-,TRBV4-2,TRBD2,TRBJ2-3,CASSQRGSGSGTDTQYF,TGTGCCAGCAGCCAAAGGGGTAGCGGGAGTGGCACAGATACGCAGTATTTT
few,TRBV12-5,TRBD1,TRBJ2-3,CASGGTGGTDTQYF,TGTGCTAGTGGAGGGACAGGGGGCACAGATACGCAGTATTTT
-,TRBV3-1/TRBV3-2,TRBD1,TRBJ1-6,CASSLQGADSPLHF,TGTGCCAGCAGCCTACAGGGGGCTGATTCACCCCTCCACTTT
-,TRBV21-1,-,TRBJ2-2,CASSNNRTSIDTGELFF,TGTGCCAGCAGCAATAATCGCACTAGCATAGACACCGGGGAGCTGTTTTTT
-,TRBV5-4,-,TRBJ2-1,CASSPPQQRTLFNEQFF,TGTGCCAGCAGCCCCCCACAACAGCGGACCCTTTTCAATGAGCAGTTCTTC
-,TRBV19,-,TRBJ1-5,CASSITGRGNQPQHF,TGTGCCAGTAGTATAACAGGGAGAGGTAATCAGCCCCAGCATTTT
-,TRBV5-1,-,TRBJ2-5,CASSLEGRQETQYF,TGCGCCAGCAGCTTAGAGGGCCGGCAAGAGACCCAGTACTTC
-,TRBV19,-,TRBJ1-1,CASSPLPSQQGRTEAFF,TGTGCCAGTAGTCCCCTGCCGTCTCAACAGGGTCGGACTGAAGCTTTCTTT